The next 2 T cell receptor beta chains were all read from a single sample in a study of cytomegalovirus exposure and HLA in healthy donors. PCR used 60 Vbeta primers and 13 Jbeta primers. Assay used: immunoSEQ multiplex PCR; TCRdb lists only in-frame clones, some missing. Of over 95,000 clones detected, around 68% appear once; the ten largest clones hold roughly 4.2%. Sequenced material: PBMCs. These TCRs come from a woman aged 40 to 55 in good health and CMV-seropositive.

The chain links TRBV19 to TRBJ1-1; no clear D gene. The CDR3 is made up of 11 amino acids. CDR1 is LNHDA, CDR2 SQIVND, per germline (reference sequence). Deletions cut 3 bases from V and 11 bases from J, with 10 bases between. The CDR3: CASSMASVAFF. The CDR3 nucleotides read TGTGCCAGTAGTATGGCCAGCGTTGCTTTCTTT.

V is TRBV19 and J is TRBJ2-7; D may be TRBD2 (6 bases). V lost 1 base and J 6 bases, leaving 19 bases between the germline ends. Looked up from germline, CDR1 is LNHDA and CDR2 is SQIVND (reference sequence). This CDR3 spans 16 amino acids. The CDR3 reads CASSIGLRGIGFEQYF. In DNA, the CDR3 is TGTGCCAGTAGTATAGGACTTCGGGGGATTGGTTTCGAGCAGTACTTC. Variable domain in full (rest from reference TRBV19 and TRBJ2-7): DGGITQSPKYLFRKEGQNVTLSCEQNLNHDAMYWYRQDPGQGLRLIYYSQIVNDFQKGDIAEGYSVSREKKESFPLTVTSAQKNPTAFYLCASSIGLRGIGFEQYFGPGTRLTVT.